This TCR beta chain was recovered during a study of blood T cell repertoires in COVID-19. Study details: Samples came from the United States, Italy and Spain, spanning acute and convalescent COVID-19. T cells, B-cell-depleted T cells, or PBMCs provided the cDNA or gDNA that served as material.

The length of the CDR3 is 17 residues. Looked up from germline, CDR1 is LNHDA and CDR2 is SQIVND (reference sequence). V shed 6 bases and J shed 0 bases, with 18 bases lying between them. Original analysis: How many nucleated cells were present was estimated from reference gene primer amplification. Sequenced by immunoSEQ multiplex PCR; TCRdb stores in-frame clones only, minus some. V, J and clone size were drawn from that table, and D and trimming were deduced from the DNA. Of about 64,000 clones listed, roughly 90% are singletons. The chain couples TRBV19 to TRBJ1-5, with a possible D match to TRBD1 (5 bases). Sequencing was performed on peripheral blood. The TCR originated in a woman aged 80 or older with active COVID-19. CDR3 sequence reads: CASSSSFGGNSNQPQHF. The CDR3 DNA reads as TGTGCCAGTAGCAGTAGTTTCGGGGGTAATAGCAATCAGCCCCAGCATTTT.